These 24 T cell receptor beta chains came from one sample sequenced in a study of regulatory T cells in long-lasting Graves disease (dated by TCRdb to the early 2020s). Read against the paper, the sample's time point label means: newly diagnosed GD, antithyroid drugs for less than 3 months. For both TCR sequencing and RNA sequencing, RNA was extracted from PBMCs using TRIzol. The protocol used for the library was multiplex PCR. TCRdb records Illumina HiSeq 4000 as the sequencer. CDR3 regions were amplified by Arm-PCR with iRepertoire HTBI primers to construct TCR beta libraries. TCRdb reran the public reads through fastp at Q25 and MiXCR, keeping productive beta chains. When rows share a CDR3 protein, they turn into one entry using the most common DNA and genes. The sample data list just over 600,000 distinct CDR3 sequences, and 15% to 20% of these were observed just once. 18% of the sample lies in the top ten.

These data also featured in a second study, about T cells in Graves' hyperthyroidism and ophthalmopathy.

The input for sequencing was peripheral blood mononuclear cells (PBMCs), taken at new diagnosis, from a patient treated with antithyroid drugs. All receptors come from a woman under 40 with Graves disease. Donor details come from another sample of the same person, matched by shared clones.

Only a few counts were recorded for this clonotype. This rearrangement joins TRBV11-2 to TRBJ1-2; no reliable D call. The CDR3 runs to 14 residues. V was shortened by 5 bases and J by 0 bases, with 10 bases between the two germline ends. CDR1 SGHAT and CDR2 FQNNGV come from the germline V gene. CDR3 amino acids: CASSEQLANYGYTF. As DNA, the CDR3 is TGTGCCAGCAGCGAACAGTTAGCTAACTATGGCTACACCTTC.

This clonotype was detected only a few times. Here the CDR3 reads CSARTKTGLYEQYF. DNA for the CDR3: TGCAGTGCTAGAACCAAGACAGGGCTCTACGAGCAGTACTTC. V and J are TRBV20-1 and TRBJ2-7; 7 positions match TRBD1. Germline CDR1 is DFQATT and CDR2 is SNEGSKA (reference sequence). With 2 bases clipped from V and 3 bases from J, the junction kept 7 bases outside the gene matches. CDR3 size: 14 residues.

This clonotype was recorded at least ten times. CDR3 in DNA: TGTGCCAGCAGTTCGGGACTAGCGGGAGAGGTGTACAATGAGCAGTTCTTC. Its protein is CASSSGLAGEVYNEQFF. This sequence joins TRBV28 and TRBJ2-1, with 14 positions matching TRBD2. Trimming at V came to 4 bases and at J to 4 bases, leaving 6 bases not matched to a gene. Looked up from germline, CDR1 is MDHEN and CDR2 is SYDVKM. CDR3 size: 17 residues.

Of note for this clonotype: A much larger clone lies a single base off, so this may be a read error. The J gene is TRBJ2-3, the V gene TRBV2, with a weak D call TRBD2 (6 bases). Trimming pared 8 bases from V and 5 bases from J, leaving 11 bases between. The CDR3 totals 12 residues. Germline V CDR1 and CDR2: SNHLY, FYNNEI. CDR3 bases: TGTGCCAGCCGGGGGTATGGAGATACGCAGTATTTT. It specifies CASRGYGDTQYF.

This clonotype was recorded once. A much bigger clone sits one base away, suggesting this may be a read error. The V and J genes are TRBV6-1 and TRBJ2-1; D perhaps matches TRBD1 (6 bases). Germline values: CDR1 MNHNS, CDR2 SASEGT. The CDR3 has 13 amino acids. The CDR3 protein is CASTGGGYNEQSF. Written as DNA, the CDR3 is TGTGCCAGCACGGGTGGGGGCTACAATGAGCAGTCCTTC.

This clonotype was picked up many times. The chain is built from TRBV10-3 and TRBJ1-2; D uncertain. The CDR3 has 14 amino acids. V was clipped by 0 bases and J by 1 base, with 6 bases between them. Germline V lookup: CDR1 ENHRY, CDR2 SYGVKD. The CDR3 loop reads CAISESTVNYGYTF. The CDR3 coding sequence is TGTGCCATCAGTGAGTCTACCGTTAACTATGGCTACACCTTC.

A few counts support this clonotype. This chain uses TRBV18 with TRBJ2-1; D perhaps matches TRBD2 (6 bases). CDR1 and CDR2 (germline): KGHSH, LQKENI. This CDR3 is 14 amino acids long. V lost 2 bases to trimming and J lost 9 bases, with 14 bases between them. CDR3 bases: TGTGCCAGCTCACCATTCGAGGGGAGGAGTGAGCAGTTCTTC. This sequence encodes CASSPFEGRSEQFF.

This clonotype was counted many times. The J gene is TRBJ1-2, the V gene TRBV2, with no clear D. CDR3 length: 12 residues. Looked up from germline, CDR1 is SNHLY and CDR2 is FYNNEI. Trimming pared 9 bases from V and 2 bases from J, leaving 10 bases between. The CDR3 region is CARRIQNYGYTF. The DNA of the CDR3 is TGTGCCAGGCGCATTCAAAACTATGGCTACACCTTC.

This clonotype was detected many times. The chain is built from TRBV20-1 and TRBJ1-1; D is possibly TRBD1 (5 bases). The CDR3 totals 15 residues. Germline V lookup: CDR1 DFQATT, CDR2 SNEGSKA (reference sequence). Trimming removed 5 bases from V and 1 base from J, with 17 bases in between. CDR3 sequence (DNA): TGCAGTGCTCCTAACTTTAGGGGCGGGAACACTGAAGCTTTCTTT. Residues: CSAPNFRGGNTEAFF.

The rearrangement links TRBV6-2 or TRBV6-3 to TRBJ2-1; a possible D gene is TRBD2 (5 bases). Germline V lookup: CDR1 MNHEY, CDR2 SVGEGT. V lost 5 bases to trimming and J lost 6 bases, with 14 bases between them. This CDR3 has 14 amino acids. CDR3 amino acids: CASSESGLGNEQFF. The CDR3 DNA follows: TGTGCCAGCAGTGAGTCGGGGTTGGGCAATGAGCAGTTCTTC.

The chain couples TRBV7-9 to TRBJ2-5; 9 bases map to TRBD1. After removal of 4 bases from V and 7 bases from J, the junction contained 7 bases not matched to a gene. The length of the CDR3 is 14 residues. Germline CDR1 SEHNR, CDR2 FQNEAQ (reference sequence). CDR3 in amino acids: CASSSQGAGWTQYF. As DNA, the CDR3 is TGTGCCAGCAGCTCACAGGGGGCGGGCTGGACCCAGTACTTC.

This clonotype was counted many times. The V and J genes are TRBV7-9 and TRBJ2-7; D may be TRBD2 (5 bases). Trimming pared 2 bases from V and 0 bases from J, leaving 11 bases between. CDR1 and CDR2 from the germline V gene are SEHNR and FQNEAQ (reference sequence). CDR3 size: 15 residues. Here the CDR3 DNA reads TGTGCCAGCAGCTTAATGGCGGGTAGCTCCTACGAGCAGTACTTC. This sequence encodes CASSLMAGSSYEQYF.

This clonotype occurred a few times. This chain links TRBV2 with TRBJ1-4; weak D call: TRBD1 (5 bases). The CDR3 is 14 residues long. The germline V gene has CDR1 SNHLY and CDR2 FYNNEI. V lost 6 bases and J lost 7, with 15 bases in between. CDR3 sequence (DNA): TGTGCCAGCAGGAGGGACTCCGTCGGTGAAAAACTGTTTTTT. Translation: CASRRDSVGEKLFF.

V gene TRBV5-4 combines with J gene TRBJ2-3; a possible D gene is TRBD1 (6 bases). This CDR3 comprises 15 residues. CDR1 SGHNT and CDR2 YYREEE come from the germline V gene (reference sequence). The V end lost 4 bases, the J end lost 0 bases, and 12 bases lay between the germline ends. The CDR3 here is CASSDTGISTDTQYF. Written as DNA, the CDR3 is TGTGCCAGCAGCGATACAGGGATAAGCACAGATACGCAGTATTTT.

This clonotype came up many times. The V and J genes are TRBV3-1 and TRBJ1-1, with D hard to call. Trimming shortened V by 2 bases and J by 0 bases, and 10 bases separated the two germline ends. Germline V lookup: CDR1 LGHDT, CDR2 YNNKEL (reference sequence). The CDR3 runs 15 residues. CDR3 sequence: CASSQLAHMNTEAFF. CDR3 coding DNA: TGTGCCAGCAGCCAACTGGCCCATATGAACACTGAAGCTTTCTTT.

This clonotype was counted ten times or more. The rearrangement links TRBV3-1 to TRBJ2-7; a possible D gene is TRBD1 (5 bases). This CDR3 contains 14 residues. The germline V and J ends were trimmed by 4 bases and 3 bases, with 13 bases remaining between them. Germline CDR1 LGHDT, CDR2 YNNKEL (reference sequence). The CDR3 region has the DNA TGTGCCAGCAGCCCAAACTGGGGCATCTACGAGCAGTACTTC. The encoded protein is CASSPNWGIYEQYF.

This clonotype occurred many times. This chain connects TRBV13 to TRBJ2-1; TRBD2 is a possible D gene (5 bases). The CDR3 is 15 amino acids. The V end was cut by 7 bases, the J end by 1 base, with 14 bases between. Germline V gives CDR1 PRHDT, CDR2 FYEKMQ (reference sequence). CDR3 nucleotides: TGTGCCAGCACCGAAGGGAGACCGTCCTACAATGAGCAGTTCTTC. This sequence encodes CASTEGRPSYNEQFF.

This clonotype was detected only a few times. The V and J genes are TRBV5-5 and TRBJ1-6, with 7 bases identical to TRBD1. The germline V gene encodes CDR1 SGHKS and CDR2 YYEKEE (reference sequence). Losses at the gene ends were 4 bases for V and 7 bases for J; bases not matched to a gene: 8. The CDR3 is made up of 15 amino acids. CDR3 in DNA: TGTGCCAGCAGCCCGCAGACAGGGAAGAATTCACCCCTCCACTTT. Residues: CASSPQTGKNSPLHF.

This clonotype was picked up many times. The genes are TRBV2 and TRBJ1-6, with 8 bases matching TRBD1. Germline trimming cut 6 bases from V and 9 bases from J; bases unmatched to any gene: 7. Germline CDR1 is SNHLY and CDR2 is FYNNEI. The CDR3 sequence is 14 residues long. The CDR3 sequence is CASRLTGDGSPLHF. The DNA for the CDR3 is TGTGCCAGCAGGCTGACAGGGGATGGTTCACCCCTCCACTTT.

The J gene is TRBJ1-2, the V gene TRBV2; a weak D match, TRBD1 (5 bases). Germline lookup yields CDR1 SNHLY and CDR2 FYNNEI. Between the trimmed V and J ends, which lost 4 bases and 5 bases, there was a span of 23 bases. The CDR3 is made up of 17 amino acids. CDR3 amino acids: CASSAQLPGLSSYGYTF. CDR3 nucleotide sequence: TGTGCCAGCAGTGCCCAACTCCCGGGACTGAGTTCATATGGCTACACCTTC.

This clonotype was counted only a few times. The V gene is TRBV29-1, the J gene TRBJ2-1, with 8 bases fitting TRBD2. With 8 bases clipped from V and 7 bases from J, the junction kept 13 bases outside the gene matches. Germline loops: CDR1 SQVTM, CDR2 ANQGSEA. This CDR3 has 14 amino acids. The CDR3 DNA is TGCAGCTCAGCCGAGCGGGAGAGCCTGAATGAGCAGTTCTTC. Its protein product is CSSAERESLNEQFF.

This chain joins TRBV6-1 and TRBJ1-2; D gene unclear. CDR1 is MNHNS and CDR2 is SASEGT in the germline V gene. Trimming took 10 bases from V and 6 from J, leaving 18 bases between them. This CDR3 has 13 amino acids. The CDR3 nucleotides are TGTGCCATCCGACAAGGGAAAAACCATGGCTACACCTTC. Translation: CAIRQGKNHGYTF.

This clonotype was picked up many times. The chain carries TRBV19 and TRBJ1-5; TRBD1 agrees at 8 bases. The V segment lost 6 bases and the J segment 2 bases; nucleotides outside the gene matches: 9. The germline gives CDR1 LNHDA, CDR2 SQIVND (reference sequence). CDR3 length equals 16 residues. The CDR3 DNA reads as TGTGCCAGTAGGACAACCGAGACAGGGGGCAATCAGCCCCAGCATTTT. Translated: CASRTTETGGNQPQHF.

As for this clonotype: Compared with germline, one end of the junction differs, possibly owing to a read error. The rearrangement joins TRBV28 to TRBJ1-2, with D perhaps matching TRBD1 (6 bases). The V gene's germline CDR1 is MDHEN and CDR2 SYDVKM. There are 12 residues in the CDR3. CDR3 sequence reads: CASQTGDYDYTF. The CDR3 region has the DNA TGTGCCAGCCAGACAGGAGACTATGACTACACCTTC.